These 29 T cell receptor beta chains were all obtained from the same sample, sequenced in a study of OX40 agonist ivuxolimab in advanced cancers. Some clones are missing from TCRdb's copy, which holds only in-frame ones; the method was immunoSEQ multiplex PCR. The table lists 70,000 to 90,000 clones, roughly nine tenths of them singletons, with 10% to 15% in the top ten. The sequences come from CD4+ or CD8+ T cells sorted from blood, collected in a trial of the OX40 agonist ivuxolimab. The origin of the receptors is an adult with an advanced solid tumor such as melanoma, head and neck, liver or kidney cancer.

This sequence joins TRBV7-9 and TRBJ2-5; 7 bases match TRBD1. V gave up 7 bases and J gave up 2 bases; unmatched junction bases: 13. This CDR3 is built from 16 residues. Germline V gene lookup returns CDR1 SEHNR and CDR2 FQNEAQ (reference sequence). The CDR3 nucleotides read TGTGCCAGCATCTCCATCTCGGGACAGATACAAGAGACCCAGTACTTC. It yields the protein CASISISGQIQETQYF.

The chain carries TRBV21-1 and TRBJ2-1; the D call of TRBD2 is as the table states it, not checked on the DNA. TRBV21-1 is labeled a pseudogene. The CDR3 is 18 amino acids. The CDR3 coding sequence is TGTGCCAGCACCTTACCGGGACTGGCAGCGAGTTCCTACAATGAGCAGTTCTTC. Translated: CASTLPGLAASSYNEQFF.

The rearrangement links TRBV5-1 to TRBJ1-1, with a weak D call TRBD1 (5 bases). There are 15 residues in the CDR3. Trimming took 4 bases from V and 4 from J, leaving 17 bases between them. The germline gives CDR1 SGHRS, CDR2 YFSETQ. Here the CDR3 DNA reads TGCGCCAGCAGCCCCATGGGCCGGGACGGCACTGAAGCTTTCTTT. It yields the protein CASSPMGRDGTEAFF.

The V and J genes are TRBV4-1 and TRBJ2-2; perhaps D is TRBD1 or TRBD2 (7 bases each). Trimming removed 4 bases from V and 0 bases from J, with 15 bases in between. CDR3 size: 17 residues. Looked up from germline, CDR1 is MGHRA and CDR2 is YSYEKL. The chain's CDR3 is CASSPRGGATNTGELFF. The CDR3 region has the DNA TGCGCCAGCAGCCCCAGGGGGGGGGCAACGAACACCGGGGAGCTGTTTTTT.

J is TRBJ1-5 and V is TRBV5-3; D is ambiguous. TRBV5-3 is an ORF, with its function uncertain. V lost 1 base to trimming and J lost 7 bases, with 9 bases between them. The CDR3 is 13 residues long. Here the CDR3 DNA reads TGTGCCAGAAGCTTGAGGTCGAGACAGCCCCAGCATTTT. Protein sequence: CARSLRSRQPQHF.

The chain combines TRBV18 with TRBJ2-2; 13 bases agree with TRBD2. The CDR3 has 17 amino acids. Trimming at V came to 3 bases and at J to 4 bases, leaving 5 bases not matched to a gene. Germline values: CDR1 KGHSH, CDR2 LQKENI. The CDR3: CASSPWTSGSSTGELFF. The CDR3 coding sequence is TGTGCCAGCTCACCCTGGACTAGCGGGAGCAGCACCGGGGAGCTGTTTTTT.

The rearrangement links TRBV6-5 to TRBJ2-7; 7 bases align to TRBD2. The CDR3 is made up of 15 amino acids. Per germline, CDR1 MNHEY and CDR2 SVGAGI. V lost 4 bases and J lost 3; bases outside the gene matches: 9. The CDR3, as DNA: TGTGCCAGCAGTTGGACTGGGGACTACAGCTACGAGCAGTACTTC. Its protein product is CASSWTGDYSYEQYF.

The chain has TRBV11-2 and TRBJ2-7; TRBD2 matches 7 bases. CDR1 and CDR2 (germline): SGHAT, FQNNGV. V shed 0 bases, J shed 1 base, and the junction held 9 bases outside the gene matches. CDR3 length: 17 amino acids. The CDR3 DNA is TGTGCCAGCAGCTTAGATAGCAGCGGGACGGTATCCTACGAGCAGTACTTC. Translated: CASSLDSSGTVSYEQYF.

This clone was seen a handful of times. This chain joins TRBV19 and TRBJ1-5; D uncertain. Germline V gene lookup returns CDR1 LNHDA and CDR2 SQIVND (reference sequence). Trimming took 1 base from V and 6 from J, leaving 7 bases between them. This CDR3 contains 13 residues. CDR3 sequence (DNA): TGTGCCAGTAGTATAGTGCCGGGTCAGCCCCAGCATTTT. Its protein product is CASSIVPGQPQHF.

In its sample, this clone is medium-sized. The V gene is TRBV19, the J gene TRBJ2-7; D is unresolved. Germline V gene sequence: CDR1 LNHDA, CDR2 SQIVND (reference sequence). This CDR3 spans 15 amino acids. V was trimmed by 8 bases and J by 0 bases, leaving 17 bases between them. CDR3 bases: TGTGCCAGTCATCCCCCAGCCATGAGCTCCTACGAGCAGTACTTC. Its translation: CASHPPAMSSYEQYF.

The chain recombines TRBV5-8 with TRBJ1-4; a possible D gene is TRBD1 (5 bases). V gave up 5 bases and J gave up 0 bases, with 11 bases separating them. The CDR3 covers 15 residues. CDR1 is SGHTS, CDR2 YDEGEE, per germline. The CDR3 DNA sequence: TGTGCCAGCAGTTCCGGAGGGGCAACTAATGAAAAACTGTTTTTT. Translation: CASSSGGATNEKLFF.

V usage is TRBV18 and J usage is TRBJ1-2, with D unclear. Germline V gene sequence: CDR1 KGHSH, CDR2 LQKENI. Trimming took off 4 bases at V and 0 bases at J, with 3 bases between the two ends. CDR3 length: 12 amino acids. The CDR3 bases are TGTGCCAGCTCACTAGCTAACTATGGCTACACCTTC. Amino acid sequence: CASSLANYGYTF.

V usage is TRBV18 and J usage is TRBJ2-4; 7 bases line up with TRBD1. V was pared by 3 bases and J by 9 bases, with 14 bases of the junction left unmatched. Germline V gene lookup returns CDR1 KGHSH and CDR2 LQKENI. The CDR3 is 16 amino acids. CDR3: CASSPLGQVGASIQYF. CDR3 nucleotides: TGTGCCAGCTCACCGCTCGGACAGGTCGGGGCGAGCATTCAGTACTTC.

V usage is TRBV19 and J usage is TRBJ1-4; possibly TRBD1 for D (6 bases). Germline V lookup: CDR1 LNHDA, CDR2 SQIVND (reference sequence). This CDR3 is built from 13 residues. Trimming left V 10 bases short and J 5 bases short, with 14 bases between. Here the CDR3 DNA reads TGTGCCACGAACAGGGCCGTGAATGAAAAACTGTTTTTT. As protein: CATNRAVNEKLFF.

The chain combines TRBV5-3 with TRBJ2-5; D uncertain. TRBV5-3 is annotated as an ORF whose role is uncertain. The CDR3 is 11 residues long. V gave up 6 bases and J gave up 2 bases, with 5 bases separating them. In DNA, the CDR3 is TGTGCCAGAAACACACAAGAGACCCAGTACTTC. Translation gives CARNTQETQYF.

The chain links TRBV27 to TRBJ1-1; D unclear. V shed 7 bases and J shed 0 bases, with 21 bases lying between them. Germline values: CDR1 MNHEY, CDR2 SMNVEV (reference sequence). The CDR3 consists of 17 residues. CDR3 DNA sequence: TGTGCCAGCACGGCCTGGAACAGCGCCTTGATGAACACTGAAGCTTTCTTT. This codes for CASTAWNSALMNTEAFF.

The chain is built from TRBV19 and TRBJ1-1, with D unresolved. Per the germline V gene, CDR1 is LNHDA and CDR2 is SQIVND (reference sequence). The V end lost 7 bases, the J end lost 4 bases, and 19 bases lay between the germline ends. This CDR3 is built from 15 residues. The CDR3 DNA reads as TGTGCCAGTACCCTCGGAGTACCGGGGTCCACTGAAGCTTTCTTT. This encodes CASTLGVPGSTEAFF.

This clone was detected only once. This rearrangement joins TRBV6-1 to TRBJ2-7; 7 bases fit TRBD2. V shed 8 bases, J shed 4 bases, and the junction held 8 bases outside the gene matches. Germline V lookup: CDR1 MNHNS, CDR2 SASEGT. The CDR3 runs 13 residues. CDR3 protein: CASCEAGDYEQYF. The CDR3 nucleotides read TGTGCCAGCTGCGAGGCGGGAGATTACGAGCAGTACTTC.

This rearrangement joins TRBV10-3 to TRBJ2-1, with 7 positions matching TRBD1. Trimming removed 7 bases from V and 8 bases from J; junction bases left unmatched: 8. CDR1 is ENHRY, CDR2 SYGVKD, per germline. The CDR3 is 13 amino acids. The CDR3: CAIMNGQGDEQFF. The CDR3 DNA follows: TGTGCCATCATGAACGGCCAGGGGGATGAGCAGTTCTTC.

This clone was detected only once. V is TRBV7-3 and J is TRBJ2-7; perhaps D is TRBD1 or TRBD2 (5 bases each). V was cut by 10 bases and J by 0 bases, with 7 bases left in between. Germline V gene data show CDR1 as SGHTA and CDR2 as FQGTGA. The CDR3 is 11 residues long. The CDR3 DNA reads as TGTGCCATGGGGGACTCCTACGAGCAGTACTTC. It yields the protein CAMGDSYEQYF.

This clone was recorded a few times. The chain couples TRBV6-5 to TRBJ2-5; 11 bases fit TRBD2. This CDR3 spans 14 amino acids. V shed 6 bases, J shed 3 bases, and the junction held 3 bases outside the gene matches. The germline gives CDR1 MNHEY, CDR2 SVGAGI. The CDR3 DNA is TGTGCCAGCAGCAAACTAGCGGGAGAAGAGACCCAGTACTTC. This translates into CASSKLAGEETQYF.

V usage is TRBV5-4 and J usage is TRBJ1-5; tentative D call: TRBD1 (5 bases). V lost 0 bases to trimming and J lost 2 bases, with 9 bases between them. The CDR3 covers 15 residues. Germline CDR1 is SGHNT and CDR2 is YYREEE (reference sequence). The CDR3 sequence is CASSLGVGGNQPQHF. CDR3 nucleotides: TGTGCCAGCAGCTTGGGGGTAGGGGGCAATCAGCCCCAGCATTTT.

This clone was seen once. This chain uses TRBV13 with TRBJ2-2; 8 bases match TRBD1. CDR3 length: 15 amino acids. Per germline, CDR1 PRHDT and CDR2 FYEKMQ (reference sequence). The V segment lost 5 bases and the J segment 3 bases; nucleotides outside the gene matches: 5. CDR3 bases: TGTGCCAGCAGCCCGCGGACAGGGTACACCGGGGAGCTGTTTTTT. Its translation is CASSPRTGYTGELFF.

The V call is TRBV5-8, the J call TRBJ1-2; 10 bases line up with TRBD1. Germline assignment: CDR1 SGHTS and CDR2 YDEGEE. V shed 4 bases and J 4 bases; nucleotides not matched to a gene: 7. The CDR3 has 15 residues. Written as DNA, the CDR3 is TGTGCCAGCAGCCTCGGGACAGGGGTAGTCTATGGCTACACCTTC. This encodes CASSLGTGVVYGYTF.

The gene calls are TRBV11-1 and TRBJ2-3, with TRBD2 as a possible D gene (6 bases). The V gene lost 1 base and the J gene lost 4 bases, with 15 bases spanning the gap. The CDR3 covers 16 residues. Germline values: CDR1 SGHAT, CDR2 FQDESV (reference sequence). The CDR3 nucleotides read TGTGCCAGCAGCTTAGTTCGGGGGATCGGCGCAGATACGCAGTATTTT. This translates into CASSLVRGIGADTQYF.

The genes are TRBV4-1 and TRBJ1-1; 8 bases agree with TRBD1. With V trimmed by 4 bases and J by 1 base, 5 bases remained unmatched. Germline CDR1 and CDR2: MGHRA and YSYEKL. The CDR3 covers 15 residues. DNA of the CDR3: TGCGCCAGCAGCCTTTCAGGGGGCGGGAACACTGAAGCTTTCTTT. This sequence encodes CASSLSGGGNTEAFF.

The V call is TRBV6-1, the J call TRBJ2-2; no clear D. From germline, CDR1 is MNHNS and CDR2 SASEGT. This CDR3 comprises 16 residues. The V and J ends lost 2 bases and 6 bases respectively, with 16 bases between them. DNA of the CDR3: TGTGCCAGCAGTGAATCAGCTCTACCCCGACCCGGGGAGCTGTTTTTT. Amino acids: CASSESALPRPGELFF.

The rearrangement uses TRBV5-6 and TRBJ1-1; no clear D. This CDR3 spans 12 amino acids. From germline, CDR1 is SGHDT and CDR2 YYEEEE. The V gene lost 1 base and the J gene lost 5 bases, with 6 bases spanning the gap. CDR3 sequence reads: CASSLLQTEAFF. CDR3 DNA: TGTGCCAGCAGCTTGCTGCAGACTGAAGCTTTCTTT.

The sample holds one count of this clone. The rearrangement uses TRBV9 and TRBJ1-2; D is uncertain. With 4 bases removed from V and 6 bases from J, the gap between germline ends came to 16 bases. The CDR3 has 14 residues. Per germline, CDR1 SGDLS and CDR2 YYNGEE. The CDR3 loop reads CASSTPGVDNGYTF. The CDR3 DNA reads TGTGCCAGCAGCACCCCCGGGGTCGATAATGGCTACACCTTC. The complete variable domain, with remaining parts taken from reference TRBV9 and TRBJ1-2, reads DSGVTQTPKHLITATGQRVTLRCSPRSGDLSVYWYQQSLDQGLQFLIQYYNGEERAKGNILERFSAQQFPDLHSELNLSSLELGDSALYFCASSTPGVDNGYTFGSGTRLTVV.